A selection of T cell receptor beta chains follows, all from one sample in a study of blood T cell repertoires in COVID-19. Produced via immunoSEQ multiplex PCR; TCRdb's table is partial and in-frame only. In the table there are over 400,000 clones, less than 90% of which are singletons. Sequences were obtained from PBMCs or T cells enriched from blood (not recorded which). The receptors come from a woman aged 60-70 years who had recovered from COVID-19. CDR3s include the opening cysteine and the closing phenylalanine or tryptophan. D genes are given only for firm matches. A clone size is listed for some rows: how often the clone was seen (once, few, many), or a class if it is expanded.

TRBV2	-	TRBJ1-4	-	CASNELQGPYRTEKLFF	TGTGCCAGCAATGAGCTCCAGGGCCCATACCGCACCGAAAAACTGTTTTTT
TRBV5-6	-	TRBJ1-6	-	CASAWGDSPLHF	TGTGCCAGCGCTTGGGGAGATTCACCCCTCCACTTT
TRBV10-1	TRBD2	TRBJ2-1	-	CASSESGVGYNEQFF	TGCGCCAGCAGTGAGAGCGGGGTCGGGTACAATGAGCAGTTCTTC
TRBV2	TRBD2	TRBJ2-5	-	CASSEGGTRYQETQYF	TGTGCCAGCAGTGAAGGAGGGACTAGATACCAAGAGACCCAGTACTTC
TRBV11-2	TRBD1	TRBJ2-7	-	CASSVGTGPGYEQYF	TGTGCCAGCAGCGTCGGGACAGGGCCAGGGTACGAGCAGTACTTC
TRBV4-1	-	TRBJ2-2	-	CASSQLTAGTRTGELFF	TGCGCCAGCAGCCAACTAACTGCGGGGACGAGGACCGGGGAGCTGTTTTTT
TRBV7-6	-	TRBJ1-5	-	CASSLEAGGNQPQHF	TGTGCCAGCAGCTTAGAAGCAGGGGGCAATCAGCCCCAGCATTTT
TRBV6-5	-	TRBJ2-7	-	CASSYHVDWYF	TGTGCCAGCAGTTACCACGTAGACTGGTACTTC
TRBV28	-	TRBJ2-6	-	CASSSTGTGANVLTF	TGTGCCAGCAGTTCAACAGGGACTGGGGCCAACGTCCTGACTTTC
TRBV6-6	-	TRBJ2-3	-	CAARGGVTDTQYF	TGTGCCGCGCGGGGCGGGGTCACAGATACGCAGTATTTT
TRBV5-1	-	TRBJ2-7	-	CASSLEVGHRVRYEQYF	TGCGCCAGCAGCTTGGAGGTAGGACACAGGGTGCGGTACGAGCAGTACTTC
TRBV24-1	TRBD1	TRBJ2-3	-	CATSDPNRTGQQYF	TGTGCCACCAGTGATCCCAACCGGACAGGACAACAGTATTTT
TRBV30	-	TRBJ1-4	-	CAWTRTGEKLFF	TGTGCCTGGACCCGGACGGGAGAAAAACTGTTTTTT
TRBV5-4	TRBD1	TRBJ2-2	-	CASSSGQGVVDGELFF	TGTGCCAGCAGCTCCGGACAGGGGGTTGTGGACGGGGAGCTGTTTTTT
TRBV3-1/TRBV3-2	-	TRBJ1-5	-	CASSNRDTVQPQHF	TGTGCCAGCAGCAACCGGGACACCGTTCAGCCCCAGCATTTT
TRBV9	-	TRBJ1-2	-	CASSQTADPGFGGYTF	TGTGCCAGCAGCCAAACCGCTGACCCGGGTTTTGGAGGCTACACCTTC
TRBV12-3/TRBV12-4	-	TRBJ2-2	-	CASRRMTTGELFF	TGTGCCAGCAGGCGAATGACAACCGGGGAGCTGTTTTTT
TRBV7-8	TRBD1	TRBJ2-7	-	CASSFRGPGSWEQYF	TGTGCCAGCAGCTTCAGGGGGCCGGGTTCGTGGGAGCAGTACTTC
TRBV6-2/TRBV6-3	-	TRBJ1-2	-	CASSPSFNYGYTF	TGTGCCAGCAGCCCGTCGTTTAACTATGGCTACACCTTC
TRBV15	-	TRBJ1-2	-	CATSRDAGLRKF	TGTGCCACCAGCAGAGATGCAGGCCTTCGTAAGTTC
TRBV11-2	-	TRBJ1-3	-	CASRPTRGSSGNTIYF	TGTGCCAGCAGACCAACACGGGGGTCCTCTGGAAACACCATATATTTT
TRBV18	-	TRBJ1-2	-	CASFEQSYGYTF	TGTGCCAGTTTCGAACAGTCCTATGGCTACACCTTC
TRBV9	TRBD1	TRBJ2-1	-	CASSPIQGGEQFF	TGTGCCAGCAGCCCCATACAGGGGGGTGAGCAGTTCTTC
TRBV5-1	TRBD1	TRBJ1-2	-	CASSNPTGLNYGYTF	TGCGCCAGCAGCAACCCGACAGGGCTAAACTATGGCTACACCTTC
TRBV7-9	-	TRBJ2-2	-	CASSTPVSGNTGELFF	TGTGCCAGCAGCACCCCGGTTAGCGGAAACACCGGGGAGCTGTTTTTT
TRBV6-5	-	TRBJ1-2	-	CASGQVSYGYTF	TGTGCCAGCGGACAAGTCAGCTATGGCTACACCTTC
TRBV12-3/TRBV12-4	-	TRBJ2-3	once	CASSPRGTDTQYF	TGTGCCAGCAGTCCTCGGGGCACAGATACGCAGTATTTT
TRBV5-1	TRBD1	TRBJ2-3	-	CASSLGQGSTDTQYF	TGCGCCAGCAGCCTGGGACAGGGGAGCACAGATACGCAGTATTTT
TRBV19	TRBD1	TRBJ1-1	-	CASSSRARGVTEAFF	TGTGCCAGTAGTTCCAGGGCCAGGGGGGTGACGGAAGCTTTCTTT
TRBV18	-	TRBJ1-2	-	CASSGRAAEGYTF	TGTGCCAGCTCCGGCAGGGCGGCGGAAGGCTACACCTTC
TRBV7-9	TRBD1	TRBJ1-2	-	CASSKDRVGGYTF	TGTGCCAGCAGTAAAGACAGGGTAGGCGGCTACACCTTC
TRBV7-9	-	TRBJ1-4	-	CASSPDKNEKLFF	TGTGCCAGCAGCCCGGACAAGAATGAAAAACTGTTTTTT
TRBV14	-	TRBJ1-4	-	CASSQLGTPGKLFF	TGTGCCAGCAGCCAATTGGGGACTCCAGGAAAACTGTTTTTT
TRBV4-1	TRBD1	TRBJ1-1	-	CASSQRGYQGVNTEAFF	TGCGCCAGCAGCCAGAGGGGTTATCAGGGGGTGAACACTGAAGCTTTCTTT
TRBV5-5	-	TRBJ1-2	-	CASSPLLKQGLGGYTF	TGTGCCAGCAGCCCACTTTTAAAACAGGGCCTGGGGGGCTACACCTTC
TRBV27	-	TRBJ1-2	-	CASRPQTGDGYTF	TGTGCCAGCAGACCTCAGACGGGGGATGGCTACACCTTC
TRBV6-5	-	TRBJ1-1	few	CASSPRKREGTEAFF	TGTGCCAGCAGTCCCCGGAAGCGGGAAGGGACTGAAGCTTTCTTT
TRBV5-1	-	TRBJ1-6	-	CASSGEPQGSPLHF	TGCGCCAGCTCAGGGGAGCCCCAAGGTTCACCCCTCCACTTT
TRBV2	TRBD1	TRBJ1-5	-	CASKGQGYSNQPQHF	TGTGCCAGCAAGGGACAGGGGTATAGCAATCAGCCCCAGCATTTT
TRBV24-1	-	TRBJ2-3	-	CATQSRSTDTQYF	TGTGCCACCCAGAGCAGGAGCACAGATACGCAGTATTTT
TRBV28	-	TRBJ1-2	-	CASSSPGAESYGYTF	TGTGCCAGCAGTTCCCCAGGGGCCGAAAGCTATGGCTACACCTTC
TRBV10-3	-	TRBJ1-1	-	CATGESMNTEAFF	TGTGCCACAGGTGAATCGATGAACACTGAAGCTTTCTTT
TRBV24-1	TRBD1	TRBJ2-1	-	CATSDSVPGQGLAYNEQFF	TGTGCCACCAGTGACTCAGTCCCGGGACAGGGTTTGGCTTACAATGAGCAGTTCTTC
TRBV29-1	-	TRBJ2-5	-	CSVERAKETQYF	TGCAGCGTTGAGAGGGCCAAAGAGACCCAGTACTTC
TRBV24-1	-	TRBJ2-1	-	CATSGPQGSSYNEQFF	TGTGCCACCAGTGGTCCTCAGGGGTCCTCCTACAATGAGCAGTTCTTC